This T cell receptor (beta chain) was identified in a study of Ad26.COV2.S vaccination and SARS-CoV-2 variants. The germline V gene encodes CDR1 KGHSH and CDR2 LQKENI. The CDR3 runs to 14 residues. V gave up 1 base and J gave up 4 bases, with 10 bases separating them. This clone was recorded only once. The sample's treatment: 15 to 20 received Ad26.COV2.S at low or high dose, single or two shots; about 5 received placebo; per-sample allocation not given. Samples came from day 63 after the first vaccine or placebo injection. Immunization relied on an Ad26 vector, which expressed Wuhan-strain SARS-CoV-2 spike. The assay was immunoSEQ multiplex PCR, and TCRdb's table has in-frame clones only and misses some. The repertoire includes roughly 460,000 clones, about nine tenths of them detected once, and more than 1.5% sits in the top ten.

The sequence derives from a person aged 18-60 years who received the Ad26.COV2.S COVID-19 vaccine or a placebo. The chain is built from TRBV18 and TRBJ1-2; tentatively, D is TRBD1 (5 bases). The material was peripheral blood, obtained in a trial of Ad26.COV2.S vaccine versus placebo. CDR3: CASSPQGLGYGYTF. DNA for the CDR3: TGTGCCAGCTCACCACAGGGGCTGGGCTATGGCTACACCTTC.